This T cell receptor (beta chain) is drawn from a study of T cell repertoires in cytomegalovirus infection. TCRdb re-derived calls from the reads in MiXCR, one entry per CDR3 protein. The sample contains under 800,000 distinct CDR3 sequences, around 24% of which appear only once. About this clonotype itself: Its antigen is still unknown.

General study points: Cumulative frequency (of public TCR beta family members) identified carriers of CMV plus the relevant HLA.

This receptor was taken from a human donor in good health (CMV status not recorded). Some clones in this sample may be carry-over from other donors' samples. Sequencing was performed on CD8+ T cells from PBMCs.

CDR3 region: CATSDTGTTNTGELFF. The CDR3 nucleotides are TGTGCCACCAGTGATACCGGGACAACTAACACCGGGGAGCTGTTTTTT. The chain recombines TRBV24-1 with TRBJ2-2, with D tentatively TRBD1 (6 bases). This CDR3 contains 16 residues. Germline V gives CDR1 KGHDR, CDR2 SFDVKD. V was cut by 3 bases and J by 2 bases, with 12 bases left in between.